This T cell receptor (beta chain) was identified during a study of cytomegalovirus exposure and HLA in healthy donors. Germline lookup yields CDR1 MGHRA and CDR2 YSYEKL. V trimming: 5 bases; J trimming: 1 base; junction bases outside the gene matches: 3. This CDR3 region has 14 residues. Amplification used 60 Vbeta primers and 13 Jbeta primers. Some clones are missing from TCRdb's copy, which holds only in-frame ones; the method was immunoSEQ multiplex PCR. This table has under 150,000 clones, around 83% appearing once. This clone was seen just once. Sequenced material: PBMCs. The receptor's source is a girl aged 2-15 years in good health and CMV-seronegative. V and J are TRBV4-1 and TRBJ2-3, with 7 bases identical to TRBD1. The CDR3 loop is CASSNRGGTDTQYF. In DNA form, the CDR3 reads TGCGCCAGCAGCAACAGGGGCGGCACAGATACGCAGTATTTT.